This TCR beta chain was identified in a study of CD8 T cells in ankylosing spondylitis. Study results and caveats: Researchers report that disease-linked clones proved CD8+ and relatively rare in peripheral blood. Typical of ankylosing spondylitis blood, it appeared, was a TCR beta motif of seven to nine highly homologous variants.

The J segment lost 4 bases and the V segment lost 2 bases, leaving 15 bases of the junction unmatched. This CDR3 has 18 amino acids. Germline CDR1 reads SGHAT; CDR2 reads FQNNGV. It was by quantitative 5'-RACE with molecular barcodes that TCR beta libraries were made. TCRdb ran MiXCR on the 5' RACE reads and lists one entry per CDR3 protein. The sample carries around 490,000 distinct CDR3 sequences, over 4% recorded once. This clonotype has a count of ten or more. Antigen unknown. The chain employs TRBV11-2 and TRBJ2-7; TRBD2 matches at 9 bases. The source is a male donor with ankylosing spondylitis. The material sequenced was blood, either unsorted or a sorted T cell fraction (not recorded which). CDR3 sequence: CASSLRRDSGRMIYEQYF. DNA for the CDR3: TGTGCCAGCAGCTTAAGACGAGATAGCGGGAGAATGATTTACGAGCAGTACTTC. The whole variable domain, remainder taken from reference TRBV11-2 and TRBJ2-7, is EAGVAQSPRYKIIEKRQSVAFWCNPISGHATLYWYQQILGQGPKLLIQFQNNGVVDDSQLPKDRFSAERLKGVDSTLKIQPAKLEDSAVYLCASSLRRDSGRMIYEQYFGPGTRLTVT.